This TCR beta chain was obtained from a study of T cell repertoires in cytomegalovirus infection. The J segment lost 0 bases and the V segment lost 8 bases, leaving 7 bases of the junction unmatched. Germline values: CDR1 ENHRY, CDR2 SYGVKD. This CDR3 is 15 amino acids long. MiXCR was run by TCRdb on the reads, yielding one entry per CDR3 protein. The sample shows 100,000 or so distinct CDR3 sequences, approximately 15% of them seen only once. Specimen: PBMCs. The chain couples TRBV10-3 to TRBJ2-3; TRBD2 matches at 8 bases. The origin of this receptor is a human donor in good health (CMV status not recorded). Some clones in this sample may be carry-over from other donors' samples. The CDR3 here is CAIRSGGPSTDTQYF. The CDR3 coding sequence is TGTGCCATCCGCTCGGGGGGGCCTAGCACAGATACGCAGTATTTT.